The 17 T cell receptor beta chains reported below all come from one sample, sequenced in a study of T cell repertoires in cytomegalovirus infection. TCRdb reprocessed the reads with MiXCR, giving one entry per CDR3 protein. The sample comprises nearly 650,000 distinct CDR3 sequences, approximately 24% of which are singletons, and around 8% rests with the top ten. The sample was CD8+ T cells from PBMCs. Every receptor here comes from a human donor in good health (CMV status not recorded). Some clones in this sample may be carry-over from other donors' samples.

The table lists this clonotype with a few counts. This sequence joins TRBV19 and TRBJ1-2; D remains ambiguous. Trimming shortened V by 7 bases and J by 8 bases, and 14 bases separated the two germline ends. CDR1 and CDR2 from the germline V gene are LNHDA and SQIVND (reference sequence). The CDR3 contains 12 residues. Here the CDR3 reads CASIDAVSGYTF. In DNA, the CDR3 is TGTGCCAGTATCGACGCGGTCTCGGGCTACACCTTC.

Remarks on this clonotype: One base away lies a much larger clone, so this may be a sequencing read error. The chain joins TRBV7-9 to TRBJ1-2; unclear D gene. Germline CDR1 reads SEHNR; CDR2 reads FQNEAQ (reference sequence). This CDR3 has 15 residues. V gave up 5 bases and J gave up 9 bases, with 22 bases separating them. The chain's CDR3 is CASSVVATDIRSYTF. The CDR3 DNA reads TGTGCCAGCAGCGTCGTTGCGACCGATATCCGTAGCTACACCTTC.

The CDR3 DNA sequence: TGTGCCAGCAGCTCCACTTGGGAATACTACAATGAGCAGTTCTTC. It yields the protein CASSSTWEYYNEQFF. The chain carries TRBV5-6 and TRBJ2-1; D remains ambiguous. This CDR3 has 15 amino acids. Germline-derived CDR1 and CDR2 are SGHDT and YYEEEE. V was trimmed by 3 bases and J by 3 bases, leaving 13 bases between them.

The CDR3 is CSASRPNNNEQFF. DNA for the CDR3: TGCAGTGCTAGTAGGCCCAACAACAATGAGCAGTTCTTC. V usage is TRBV20-1 and J usage is TRBJ2-1; D is ambiguous. The germline gives CDR1 DFQATT, CDR2 SNEGSKA (reference sequence). The CDR3 is 13 amino acids. Trimming stripped 3 bases from V and 5 bases from J, with 11 bases between.

The chain carries TRBV14 and TRBJ1-4; D may be TRBD1 (6 bases). CDR3 size: 15 residues. Germline lookup yields CDR1 SGHDN and CDR2 FVKESK. V was pared by 1 base and J by 5 bases, with 11 bases between. CDR3 DNA sequence: TGTGCCAGCAGCCAAGCAGGACAGCTAAATGAAAAACTGTTTTTT. It codes for CASSQAGQLNEKLFF.

This clonotype has at least ten counts. The chain uses TRBV4-3 and TRBJ2-1; possibly TRBD1 for D (5 bases). The germline V gene has CDR1 LGHNA and CDR2 YSLEER. Trimming took off 0 bases at V and 2 bases at J, with 11 bases between the two ends. This CDR3 contains 16 residues. The CDR3 coding sequence is TGCGCCAGCAGCCAAGATGGAGTAGGGGCCTACAATGAGCAGTTCTTC. Translating gives CASSQDGVGAYNEQFF.

This clonotype was counted many times. The chain employs TRBV7-2 and TRBJ2-4, with 10 bases matching TRBD1. Unmatched junction bases numbered 7, after V lost 4 bases and J lost 7 bases. Germline V lookup: CDR1 SGHTA, CDR2 FQGNSA. The CDR3 loop spans 15 amino acids. The CDR3 reads CASSWDRGGGNIQYF. The CDR3 coding sequence is TGTGCCAGCAGCTGGGACAGGGGTGGTGGTAACATTCAGTACTTC.

This clonotype has more than one count but fewer than ten. V usage is TRBV6-2 or TRBV6-3 and J usage is TRBJ2-1, with D possibly TRBD1 on 6 matching bases. The germline CDR1 and CDR2 sequences are MNHEY and SVGEGT. The CDR3 sequence is 14 residues long. V gave up 6 bases and J gave up 4 bases, with 13 bases separating them. CDR3 DNA: TGTGCCAGCAGGGATCAGGACAGTTACAATGAGCAGTTCTTC. It yields the protein CASRDQDSYNEQFF.

The chain carries TRBV6-2 or TRBV6-3 and TRBJ2-5, with 11 bases fitting TRBD2. V gave up 2 bases and J gave up 4 bases; unmatched junction bases: 3. The length of the CDR3 is 15 residues. CDR1 is MNHEY and CDR2 is SVGEGT in the germline V gene. Here the CDR3 DNA reads TGTGCCAGCAGTTACCCTAGCGGGGGGTCAGAGACCCAGTACTTC. This translates into CASSYPSGGSETQYF.

The table lists this clonotype with a few counts. The chain uses TRBV28 and TRBJ2-2, with 11 nucleotides matching TRBD2. The CDR3 contains 16 residues. From germline, CDR1 is MDHEN and CDR2 SYDVKM. Trimming removed 5 bases from V and 7 bases from J; junction bases left unmatched: 9. CDR3 protein: CASSPIAGGPIGELFF. CDR3 nucleotides: TGTGCCAGCAGTCCCATAGCGGGGGGGCCCATCGGGGAGCTGTTTTTT. The whole variable domain, remainder taken from reference TRBV28 and TRBJ2-2, is DVKVTQSSRYLVKRTGEKVFLECVQDMDHENMFWYRQDPGLGLRLIYFSYDVKMKEKGDIPEGYSVSREKKERFSLILESASTNQTSMYLCASSPIAGGPIGELFFGEGSRLTVL.

This clonotype has ten or more counts. This chain links TRBV7-9 with TRBJ2-1; 10 bases align to TRBD2. This CDR3 contains 16 residues. CDR1 and CDR2 (germline): SEHNR, FQNEAQ (reference sequence). After removal of 10 bases from V and 6 bases from J, the junction contained 15 bases not matched to a gene. The CDR3 protein is CANPKPAGGHRNEQFF. CDR3 coding DNA: TGTGCCAACCCAAAGCCAGCGGGGGGGCATCGCAATGAGCAGTTCTTC.

This clonotype occurred many times. This chain connects TRBV6-2 or TRBV6-3 to TRBJ2-7; the match to TRBD1 covers 7 bases. The CDR3 is 14 residues long. Trimming at V came to 7 bases and at J to 4 bases, leaving 10 bases not matched to a gene. Germline V gives CDR1 MNHEY, CDR2 SVGEGT. CDR3 in DNA: TGTGCCAGCACTCACAGGGGATTTCGGTACGAGCAGTACGTC. Its protein is CASTHRGFRYEQYV.

V is TRBV9 and J is TRBJ2-7; 7 positions match TRBD1. This CDR3 is 16 amino acids long. V trimming: 4 bases; J trimming: 3 bases; junction bases outside the gene matches: 13. Germline CDR1 SGDLS, CDR2 YYNGEE. The CDR3 coding sequence is TGTGCCAGCAGCCCTTCCGACAGGGAAATATTCTACGAGCAGTACGTC. Protein product: CASSPSDREIFYEQYV.

This chain links TRBV15 with TRBJ1-5, with 8 bases identical to TRBD1. With V trimmed by 0 bases and J by 5 bases, 3 bases remained unmatched. The CDR3 runs 15 residues. Germline V CDR1 and CDR2: LNHNV, YYDKDF (reference sequence). CDR3 sequence (DNA): TGTGCCACCAGCAGAGATTGGACAGGGTATCAGCCCCAGCATTTT. Amino acids: CATSRDWTGYQPQHF.

The chain carries TRBV20-1 and TRBJ2-3, with 7 positions matching TRBD2. V lost 3 bases and J lost 3; bases outside the gene matches: 12. Looked up from germline, CDR1 is DFQATT and CDR2 is SNEGSKA (reference sequence). The CDR3 length is 16 residues. The CDR3 is CSARGGRVAGTDTQYF. CDR3 coding DNA: TGCAGTGCTAGGGGAGGGAGGGTGGCAGGGACAGATACGCAGTATTTT.

At least ten counts were recorded for this clonotype. The CDR3 protein is CASSFRPTNTEAFF. Written as DNA, the CDR3 is TGTGCCAGCAGCTTCAGGCCCACAAACACTGAAGCTTTCTTT. The chain couples TRBV7-6 to TRBJ1-1; no clear D gene. This CDR3 comprises 14 residues. Per germline, CDR1 SGHVS and CDR2 FNYEAQ. V was shortened by 3 bases and J by 2 bases, with 10 bases between the two germline ends.

There are a few counts of this clonotype. This sequence joins TRBV4-1 and TRBJ2-5; 7 bases are a match to TRBD1. CDR1 and CDR2 from the germline V gene are MGHRA and YSYEKL. CDR3 length equals 13 residues. After removal of 1 base from V and 4 bases from J, the junction contained 0 bases not matched to a gene. For the CDR3, the DNA is TGCGCCAGCAGCCAAGGACAGGGAGAGACCCAGTACTTC. Translated: CASSQGQGETQYF.